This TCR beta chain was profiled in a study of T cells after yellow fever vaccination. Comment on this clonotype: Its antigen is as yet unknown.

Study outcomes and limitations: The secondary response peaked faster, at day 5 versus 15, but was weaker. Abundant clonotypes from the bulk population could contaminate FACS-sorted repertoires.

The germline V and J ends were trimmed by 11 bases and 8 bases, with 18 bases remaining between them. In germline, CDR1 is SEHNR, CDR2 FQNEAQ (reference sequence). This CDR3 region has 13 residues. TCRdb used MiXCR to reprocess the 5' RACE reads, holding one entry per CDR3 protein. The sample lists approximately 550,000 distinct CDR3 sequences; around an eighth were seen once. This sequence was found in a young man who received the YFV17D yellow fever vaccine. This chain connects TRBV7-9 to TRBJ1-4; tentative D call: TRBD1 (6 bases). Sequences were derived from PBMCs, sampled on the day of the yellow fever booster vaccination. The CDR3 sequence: CAGNSQGNEKLFF. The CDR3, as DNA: TGTGCCGGGAACTCTCAGGGGAACGAAAAACTGTTTTTT.